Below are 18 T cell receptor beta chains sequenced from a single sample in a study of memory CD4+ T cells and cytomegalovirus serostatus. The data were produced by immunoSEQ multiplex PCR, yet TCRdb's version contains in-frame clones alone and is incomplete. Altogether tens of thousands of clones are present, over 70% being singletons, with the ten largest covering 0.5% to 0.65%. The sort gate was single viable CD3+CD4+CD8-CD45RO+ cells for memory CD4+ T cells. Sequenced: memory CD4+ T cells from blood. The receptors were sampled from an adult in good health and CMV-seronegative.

CDR3 in amino acids: CSVVPGYTF. CDR3 in DNA: TGCAGCGTTGTTCCTGGCTACACCTTC. J is TRBJ1-2 and V is TRBV29-1, with D uncertain. This CDR3 is 9 amino acids long. V was shortened by 4 bases and J by 7 bases, with 4 bases between the two germline ends. CDR1 and CDR2 from the germline V gene are SQVTM and ANQGSEA.

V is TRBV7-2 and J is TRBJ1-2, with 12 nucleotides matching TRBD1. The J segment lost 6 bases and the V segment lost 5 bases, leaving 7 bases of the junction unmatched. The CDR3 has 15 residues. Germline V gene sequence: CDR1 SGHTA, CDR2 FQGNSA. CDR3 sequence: CASSISGTGGDGYTF. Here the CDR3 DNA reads TGTGCCAGCAGCATCTCCGGGACAGGGGGCGATGGCTACACCTTC.

The CDR3: CASSQDGIQGETQYF. The DNA for the CDR3 is TGTGCCAGCAGCCAAGATGGCATACAGGGAGAGACCCAGTACTTC. The chain uses TRBV4-2 and TRBJ2-5; the D gene is possibly TRBD1 (6 bases). The germline V and J ends were trimmed by 0 bases and 4 bases, with 12 bases remaining between them. Germline-derived CDR1 and CDR2 are LGHNA and YNFKEQ. The CDR3 spans 15 residues.

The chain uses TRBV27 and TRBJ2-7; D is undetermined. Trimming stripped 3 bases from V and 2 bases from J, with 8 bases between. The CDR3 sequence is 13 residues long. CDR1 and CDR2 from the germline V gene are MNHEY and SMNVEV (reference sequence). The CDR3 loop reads CASSFHGPYEQYF. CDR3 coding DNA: TGTGCCAGCAGTTTCCACGGACCCTACGAGCAGTACTTC.

CDR3 in amino acids: CASSLASDYRGETQYF. In nucleotides, the CDR3 is TGTGCCAGCAGCTTGGCTTCCGACTACCGCGGAGAGACCCAGTACTTC. The gene calls are TRBV5-6 and TRBJ2-5; D perhaps matches TRBD2 (5 bases). Trimming removed 0 bases at V and 4 bases at J, with 16 bases between. The CDR3 is made up of 16 amino acids. Germline-derived CDR1 and CDR2 are SGHDT and YYEEEE.

The CDR3 DNA reads TGTGCCAGCAGAACAGGGGGCGATTTGGGCGAGCAGTACTTC. Translation: CASRTGGDLGEQYF. V and J are TRBV28 and TRBJ2-7; 9 bases agree with TRBD1. Germline loops: CDR1 MDHEN, CDR2 SYDVKM. The CDR3 has 14 residues. J lost 6 bases, V lost 6 bases, and 9 bases had no gene match.

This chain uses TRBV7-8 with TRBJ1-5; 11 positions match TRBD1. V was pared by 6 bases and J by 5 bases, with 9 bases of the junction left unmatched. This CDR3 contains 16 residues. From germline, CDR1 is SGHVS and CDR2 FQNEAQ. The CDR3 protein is CASRPSGGQGDQPQHF. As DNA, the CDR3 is TGTGCCAGCAGGCCATCTGGGGGACAGGGGGATCAGCCCCAGCATTTT. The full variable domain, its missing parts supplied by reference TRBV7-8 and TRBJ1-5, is GAGVSQSPRYKVAKRGQDVALRCDPISGHVSLFWYQQALGQGPEFLTYFQNEAQLDKSGLPSDRFFAERPEGSVSTLKIQRTQQEDSAVYLCASRPSGGQGDQPQHFGDGTRLSIL.

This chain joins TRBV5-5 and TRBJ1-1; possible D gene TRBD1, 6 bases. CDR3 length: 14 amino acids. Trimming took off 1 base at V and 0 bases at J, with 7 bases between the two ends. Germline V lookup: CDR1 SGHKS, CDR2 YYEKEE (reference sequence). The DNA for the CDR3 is TGTGCCAGCAGCTTGCGGGACATGAACACTGAAGCTTTCTTT. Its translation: CASSLRDMNTEAFF. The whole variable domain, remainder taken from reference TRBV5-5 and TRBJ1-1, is DAGVTQSPTHLIKTRGQQVTLRCSPISGHKSVSWYQQVLGQGPQFIFQYYEKEERGRGNFPDRFSARQFPNYSSELNVNALLLGDSALYLCASSLRDMNTEAFFGQGTRLTVV.

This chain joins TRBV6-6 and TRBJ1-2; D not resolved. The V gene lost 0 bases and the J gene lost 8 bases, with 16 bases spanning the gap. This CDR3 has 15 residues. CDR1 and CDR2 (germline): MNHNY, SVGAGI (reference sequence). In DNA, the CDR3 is TGTGCCAGCAGTTACTCGGCAGCCCCCGGTAAAGGCTACACCTTC. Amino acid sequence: CASSYSAAPGKGYTF.

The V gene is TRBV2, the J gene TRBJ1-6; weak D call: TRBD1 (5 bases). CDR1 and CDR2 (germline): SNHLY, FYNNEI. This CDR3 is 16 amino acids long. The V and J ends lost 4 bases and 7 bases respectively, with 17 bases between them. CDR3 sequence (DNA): TGTGCCAGCAGTGCGAACCCCAGGGCATACAATTCACCCCTCCACTTT. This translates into CASSANPRAYNSPLHF.

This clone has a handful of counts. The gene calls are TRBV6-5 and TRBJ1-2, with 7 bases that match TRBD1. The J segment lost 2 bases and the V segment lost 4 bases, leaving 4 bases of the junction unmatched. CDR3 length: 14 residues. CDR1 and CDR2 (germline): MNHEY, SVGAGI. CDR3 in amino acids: CASSSAGGNYGYTF. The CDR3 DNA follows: TGTGCCAGCAGTTCGGCAGGGGGGAACTATGGCTACACCTTC.

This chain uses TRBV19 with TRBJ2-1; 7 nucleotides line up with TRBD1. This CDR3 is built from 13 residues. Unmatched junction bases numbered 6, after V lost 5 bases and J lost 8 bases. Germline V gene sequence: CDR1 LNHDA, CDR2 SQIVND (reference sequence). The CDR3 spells CASSLTGLDEQFF. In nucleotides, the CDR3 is TGTGCCAGTAGTTTGACAGGGTTGGATGAGCAGTTCTTC.

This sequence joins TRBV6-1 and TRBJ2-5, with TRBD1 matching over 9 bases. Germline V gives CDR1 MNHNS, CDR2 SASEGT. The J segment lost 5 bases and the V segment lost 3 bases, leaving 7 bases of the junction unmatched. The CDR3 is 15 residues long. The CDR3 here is CASSEPYRGQETQYF. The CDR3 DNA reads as TGTGCCAGCAGTGAGCCGTACAGGGGGCAGGAGACCCAGTACTTC.

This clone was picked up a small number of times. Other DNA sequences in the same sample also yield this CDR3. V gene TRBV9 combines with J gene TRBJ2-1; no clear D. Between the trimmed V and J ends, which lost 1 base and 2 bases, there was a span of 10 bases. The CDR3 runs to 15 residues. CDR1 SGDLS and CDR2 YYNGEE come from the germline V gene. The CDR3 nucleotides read TGTGCCAGCAGCGTAATTCCTGGGACCTACAATGAGCAGTTCTTC. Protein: CASSVIPGTYNEQFF.

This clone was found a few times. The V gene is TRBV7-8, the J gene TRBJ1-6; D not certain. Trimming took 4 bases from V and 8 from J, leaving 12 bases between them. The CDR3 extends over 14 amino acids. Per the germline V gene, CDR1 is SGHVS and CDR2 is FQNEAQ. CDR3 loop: CASSSERHDSPLHF. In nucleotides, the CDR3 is TGTGCCAGCAGCTCCGAGAGACACGATTCACCCCTCCACTTT.

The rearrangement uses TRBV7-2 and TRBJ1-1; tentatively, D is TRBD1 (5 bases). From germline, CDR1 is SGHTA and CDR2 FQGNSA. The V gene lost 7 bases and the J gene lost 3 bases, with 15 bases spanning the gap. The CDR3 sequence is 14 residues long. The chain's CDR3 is CASIPRGLDTEAFF. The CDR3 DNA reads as TGTGCCAGCATCCCGAGGGGTTTGGACACTGAAGCTTTCTTT. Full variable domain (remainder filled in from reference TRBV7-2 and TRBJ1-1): GAGVSQSPSNKVTEKGKDVELRCDPISGHTALYWYRQSLGQGLEFLIYFQGNSAPDKSGLPSDRFSAERTGGSVSTLTIQRTQQEDSAVYLCASIPRGLDTEAFFGQGTRLTVV.

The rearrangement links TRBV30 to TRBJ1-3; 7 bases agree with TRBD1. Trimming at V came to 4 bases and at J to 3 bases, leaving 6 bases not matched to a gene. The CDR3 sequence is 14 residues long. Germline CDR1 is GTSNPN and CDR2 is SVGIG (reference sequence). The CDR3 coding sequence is TGTGCCTGGACCCAGACAGGGTTTGGAAACACCATATATTTT. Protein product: CAWTQTGFGNTIYF.

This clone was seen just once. In DNA form, the CDR3 reads TGTGCCATCAGTGAGTCGAAGGGGACCCAAACGGGGACGCAGTATTTT. Translated, it gives CAISESKGTQTGTQYF. The chain links TRBV10-3 to TRBJ2-3; D is tentatively TRBD1 or TRBD2 (5 bases each). The CDR3 consists of 16 residues. Germline assignment: CDR1 ENHRY and CDR2 SYGVKD. V was pared by 0 bases and J by 9 bases, with 19 bases between.